This TCR beta chain was profiled in a study of spatial heterogeneity in lung cancer. Time point meaning: sample taken at primary tumor resection. Sequencing of whole RNA from tumor, nontumor lung or frozen PBMC involved no sorting. Untreated early-stage non-small cell lung cancer patients, over 55 in total, were the donors. TCRdb reprocessed the 5' RACE reads with MiXCR, giving one entry per CDR3 protein. The sample contains under 75,000 distinct CDR3 sequences, approximately 12% of which appear only once. J was trimmed by 7 bases and V by 5 bases; bases with no gene match: 9. Germline CDR1 and CDR2: SGHTA and FQGNSA. The CDR3 spans 16 residues.

The sample here was PBMCs, taken at surgery. The chain couples TRBV7-2 to TRBJ1-6; 9 positions agree with TRBD1. This clonotype originated in a male donor with early-stage non-small cell lung cancer. As DNA, the CDR3 is TGTGCCAGCAGCCTACAGGGGGCGCGTCCGAATTCACCCCTCCACTTT. It encodes CASSLQGARPNSPLHF.